A single sample is the source of the 32 T cell receptor beta chains below, sequenced in a study of naive and memory T cell subsets. General study findings and limits: Naive repertoires, especially CD8, held a few larger clonotypes, possibly memory cells re-expressing CD45RA.

An equimolar mix of two oligonucleotides served as the beta constant-region primer for TRBC1 and TRBC2. The ligated cDNA underwent four PCR rounds using SP2 and nested alpha and beta constant-region primers. One entry per CDR3 protein results from TCRdb running MiXCR on the UMI-ligation and nested PCR reads. The sample has over 130,000 distinct CDR3 sequences; 15% to 25% are singletons. Antigens of these TCRs are unknown. What was sequenced was naive CD8+ T cells from blood. The source of these receptors is a human donor in good health.

J is TRBJ1-1 and V is TRBV12-5; 9 nucleotides line up with TRBD1. The ends lost 2 bases at V and 2 bases at J; junction bases unmatched: 9. Germline CDR1 and CDR2: LGHNT and FRNRAP. The CDR3 sequence is 17 residues long. The CDR3 is CASGLLRTGDSNTEAFF. CDR3 coding DNA: TGTGCTAGTGGTTTGCTCCGGACAGGGGATTCCAACACTGAAGCTTTCTTT.

The rearrangement joins TRBV7-8 to TRBJ2-5; possibly TRBD2 for D (6 bases). The length of the CDR3 is 15 residues. From germline, CDR1 is SGHVS and CDR2 FQNEAQ. V was clipped by 1 base and J by 2 bases, with 11 bases between them. The CDR3 sequence is CASSLDFRGQETQYF. CDR3 in DNA: TGTGCCAGCAGCTTAGATTTTCGGGGGCAAGAGACCCAGTACTTC.

The table lists this clonotype with a few counts. The chain combines TRBV4-1 with TRBJ1-6, with TRBD1 identical over 7 bases. V lost 2 bases and J lost 7; bases outside the gene matches: 8. Germline V CDR1 and CDR2: MGHRA, YSYEKL. The CDR3 consists of 16 residues. CDR3 bases: TGCGCCAGCAGCCAACTACCAGAGGGACAGAATTCACCCCTCCACTTT. Its protein is CASSQLPEGQNSPLHF.

This rearrangement joins TRBV20-1 to TRBJ2-7; 9 bases are a match to TRBD1. Per germline, CDR1 DFQATT and CDR2 SNEGSKA (reference sequence). This CDR3 contains 16 residues. The junction had 12 bases not matched to a gene; V was cut back by 4 bases and J by 2 bases. As DNA, the CDR3 is TGCAGTGCTAAATCGGGGGACAGGGTATATACCTACGAGCAGTACTTC. Its translation: CSAKSGDRVYTYEQYF.

The gene calls are TRBV29-1 and TRBJ2-2, with D hard to call. V dropped 3 bases and J dropped 3 bases, with 8 bases sitting between them. CDR1 is SQVTM and CDR2 is ANQGSEA in the germline V gene. The CDR3 is 13 amino acids. Here the CDR3 DNA reads TGCAGCGTTGAGCGGTCAGACACCGGGGAGCTGTTTTTT. Protein sequence: CSVERSDTGELFF.

The rearrangement uses TRBV20-1 and TRBJ2-3; possible D gene TRBD2, 5 bases. With 2 bases removed from V and 0 bases from J, the gap between germline ends came to 12 bases. Germline CDR1 and CDR2: DFQATT and SNEGSKA (reference sequence). The CDR3 loop spans 15 amino acids. The CDR3 region has the DNA TGCAGTGCTAGAACGGGGATGCACAGCACAGATACGCAGTATTTT. Its protein product is CSARTGMHSTDTQYF.

This clonotype was counted a few times. This chain connects TRBV28 to TRBJ2-5; 8 bases line up with TRBD1. V trimming: 7 bases; J trimming: 4 bases; junction bases outside the gene matches: 8. The length of the CDR3 is 14 residues. Germline V gene sequence: CDR1 MDHEN, CDR2 SYDVKM. This CDR3 reads CASTYQGAGETQYF. Here the CDR3 DNA reads TGTGCCAGCACCTACCAGGGGGCAGGAGAGACCCAGTACTTC.

The chain uses TRBV4-3 and TRBJ2-7; D is ambiguous. The germline V and J ends were trimmed by 0 bases and 3 bases, with 6 bases remaining between them. The CDR3 runs 13 residues. Germline V CDR1 and CDR2: LGHNA, YSLEER. For the CDR3, the DNA is TGCGCCAGCAGCCAAGATGGTAGCTACGAGCAGTACTTC. Its translation: CASSQDGSYEQYF.

With respect to this clonotype: Germline is not matched at one junction end, which may reflect a read error. This chain connects TRBV6-5 to TRBJ1-5; no clear D gene. The CDR3 consists of 14 residues. The germline CDR1 and CDR2 sequences are MNHEY and SVGAGI. The CDR3 region is CACSYSSGDQPQHF. The DNA for the CDR3 is TGTGCCTGCAGTTACTCAAGCGGGGATCAGCCCCAGCATTTT.

The J gene is TRBJ1-2, the V gene TRBV28, with D possibly matching TRBD1 (5 bases). Germline CDR1 is MDHEN and CDR2 is SYDVKM. The CDR3 loop spans 18 amino acids. V was pared by 1 base and J by 2 bases, with 20 bases between. CDR3 sequence: CASSLFLQETEKNYGYTF. CDR3 DNA sequence: TGTGCCAGCAGTTTATTCCTTCAGGAGACAGAGAAAAACTATGGCTACACCTTC.

V is TRBV28 and J is TRBJ2-7; the D gene is possibly TRBD1 (5 bases). Trimming pared 2 bases from V and 3 bases from J, leaving 20 bases between. CDR3 length: 17 amino acids. Germline CDR1 is MDHEN and CDR2 is SYDVKM. CDR3 residues: CASSLVSGAGPYYEQYF. In nucleotides, the CDR3 is TGTGCCAGCAGTTTAGTAAGTGGGGCAGGGCCCTACTACGAGCAGTACTTC. The complete variable domain, with remaining parts taken from reference TRBV28 and TRBJ2-7, reads DVKVTQSSRYLVKRTGEKVFLECVQDMDHENMFWYRQDPGLGLRLIYFSYDVKMKEKGDIPEGYSVSREKKERFSLILESASTNQTSMYLCASSLVSGAGPYYEQYFGPGTRLTVT.

This clonotype occurred a few times. The CDR3 bases are TGTGCCAGCAGTGAAATCAGGACGAACACCGGGGAGCTGTTTTTT. This encodes CASSEIRTNTGELFF. The rearrangement uses TRBV25-1 and TRBJ2-2; D is unclear. CDR3 length: 15 residues. The ends were cut back, 2 bases at V and 0 bases at J, with 7 bases in the middle. The germline V gene has CDR1 MGHDK and CDR2 SYGVNS.

The genes are TRBV7-8 and TRBJ2-1; no clear D gene. The germline gives CDR1 SGHVS, CDR2 FQNEAQ. V lost 5 bases and J lost 4, with 15 bases in between. The CDR3 covers 15 residues. The CDR3 here is CASSPPSLGYNEQFF. The DNA of the CDR3 is TGTGCCAGCAGCCCGCCCTCTCTGGGTTACAATGAGCAGTTCTTC.

V is TRBV27 and J is TRBJ2-5; D is uncertain. Trimming took off 8 bases at V and 5 bases at J, with 9 bases between the two ends. CDR3 length: 11 residues. Germline V gene sequence: CDR1 MNHEY, CDR2 SMNVEV (reference sequence). CDR3 protein: CASGFAETQYF. For the CDR3, the DNA is TGTGCCAGCGGGTTCGCGGAGACCCAGTACTTC.

The V and J genes are TRBV10-3 and TRBJ2-7, with D perhaps given as TRBD1 or TRBD2 (5 bases each). The CDR3 consists of 12 residues. V was cut by 4 bases and J by 6 bases, with 10 bases left in between. CDR1 is ENHRY, CDR2 SYGVKD, per germline. The DNA for the CDR3 is TGTGCCATCAGTGTCGGGGCTCTCGAGCAGTACTTC. Translated: CAISVGALEQYF.

This clonotype appeared a few times. The chain has TRBV28 and TRBJ1-5, with a weak D call TRBD1 (6 bases). This CDR3 is built from 20 residues. V was cut by 3 bases and J by 0 bases, with 24 bases left in between. Germline-derived CDR1 and CDR2 are MDHEN and SYDVKM. The CDR3 DNA sequence: TGTGCCAGCAGTTTCCTTTATCGAGCAGGGGTCTTGTATAGCAATCAGCCCCAGCATTTT. Translated: CASSFLYRAGVLYSNQPQHF. Looking up the rest from reference TRBV28 and TRBJ1-5 gives the full variable domain: DVKVTQSSRYLVKRTGEKVFLECVQDMDHENMFWYRQDPGLGLRLIYFSYDVKMKEKGDIPEGYSVSREKKERFSLILESASTNQTSMYLCASSFLYRAGVLYSNQPQHFGDGTRLSIL.

In this sample, this clonotype turned up a few times. The chain couples TRBV25-1 to TRBJ2-1; 10 bases map to TRBD2. V dropped 0 bases and J dropped 2; count of bases not matched to a gene: 7. Germline V CDR1 and CDR2: MGHDK, SYGVNS. There are 18 residues in the CDR3. The CDR3 protein is CASSEYFPLAGAYNEQFF. The CDR3, as DNA: TGTGCCAGCAGTGAATATTTTCCCCTAGCGGGAGCCTACAATGAGCAGTTCTTC.

The chain uses TRBV6-6 and TRBJ1-2; D unresolved. The CDR3 loop spans 11 amino acids. Germline assignment: CDR1 MNHNY and CDR2 SVGAGI (reference sequence). Deletions cut 8 bases from V and 6 bases from J, with 10 bases between. CDR3 bases: TGTGCCAGCTGGCAGGTCCATGGCTACACCTTC. Amino acid sequence: CASWQVHGYTF.

This clonotype was recorded many times. The chain uses TRBV5-6 and TRBJ2-7, with no clear D. The CDR3 runs to 11 residues. V lost 0 bases and J lost 5, with 3 bases in between. Germline values: CDR1 SGHDT, CDR2 YYEEEE. The CDR3 region has the DNA TGTGCCAGCAGCTTGGGGGACGAGCAGTACTTC. It specifies CASSLGDEQYF. The full variable domain, rest sourced from reference TRBV5-6 and TRBJ2-7, is DAGVTQSPTHLIKTRGQQVTLRCSPKSGHDTVSWYQQALGQGPQFIFQYYEEEERQRGNFPDRFSGHQFPNYSSELNVNALLLGDSALYLCASSLGDEQYFGPGTRLTVT.

The chain recombines TRBV6-5 with TRBJ2-1; no definite D call. The V gene's germline CDR1 is MNHEY and CDR2 SVGAGI. CDR3 length: 12 amino acids. V was shortened by 6 bases and J by 4 bases, with 7 bases between the two germline ends. The chain's CDR3 is CASSQPYNEQFF. The CDR3 DNA is TGTGCCAGCAGCCAGCCGTACAATGAGCAGTTCTTC.

This clonotype turned up a few times. The chain has TRBV2 and TRBJ2-7; 7 nucleotides align to TRBD2. The length of the CDR3 is 14 residues. In germline, CDR1 is SNHLY, CDR2 FYNNEI. The ends lost 1 base at V and 3 bases at J; junction bases unmatched: 3. The CDR3 reads CASSEGAGVYEQYF. CDR3 nucleotide sequence: TGTGCCAGCAGTGAAGGTGCGGGAGTCTACGAGCAGTACTTC.

A few counts support this clonotype. This chain links TRBV27 with TRBJ1-6; 7 bases map to TRBD1. Germline V gene lookup returns CDR1 MNHEY and CDR2 SMNVEV (reference sequence). V lost 5 bases to trimming and J lost 16 bases; unmatched junction nucleotides: 8. The CDR3 length is 12 residues. The CDR3: CASSLWTGQLHF. DNA of the CDR3: TGTGCCAGCAGTCTATGGACAGGACAACTCCACTTT.

V is TRBV9 and J is TRBJ1-5, with a weak D call TRBD1 (5 bases). Germline loops: CDR1 SGDLS, CDR2 YYNGEE. The CDR3 length is 15 residues. Trimming removed 3 bases from V and 10 bases from J, with 20 bases in between. The CDR3 nucleotides are TGTGCCAGCAGCGCGGGGCCGGTCCCCGGAGACCCCCAGCATTTT. Encoded protein: CASSAGPVPGDPQHF.

This clonotype was seen a handful of times. CDR3 nucleotide sequence: TGTGCCAGCAGTGCAGGGGTTCCCGGGGAGCTGTTTTTT. Protein product: CASSAGVPGELFF. The chain joins TRBV6-1 to TRBJ2-2; the D gene is possibly TRBD1 (6 bases). Trimming cost V 4 bases and J 6 bases, with 9 bases left between them. This CDR3 region has 13 residues. Germline lookup yields CDR1 MNHNS and CDR2 SASEGT.

This clonotype showed up just a few times. The rearrangement joins TRBV4-1 to TRBJ1-1; 8 bases are a match to TRBD1. The CDR3 spans 14 residues. Per the germline V gene, CDR1 is MGHRA and CDR2 is YSYEKL. The trim removed 1 base at V and 7 bases at J, leaving 5 bases unmatched. In nucleotides, the CDR3 is TGCGCCAGCAGCCAAGCGGACAGGGTGGATGAAGCTTTCTTT. This translates into CASSQADRVDEAFF.

The chain recombines TRBV6-5 with TRBJ2-2, with D possibly matching TRBD1 (6 bases). The CDR3 is 17 amino acids. Germline V gene sequence: CDR1 MNHEY, CDR2 SVGAGI. The V and J ends lost 7 bases and 7 bases respectively, with 25 bases between them. CDR3 sequence: CASTSGMGALRVGELFF. DNA of the CDR3: TGTGCCAGCACTTCGGGTATGGGGGCCCTACGTGTCGGGGAGCTGTTTTTT.

In its sample, this clonotype was seen a few times. V usage is TRBV28 and J usage is TRBJ2-1, with TRBD2 matching over 13 bases. This CDR3 is built from 18 residues. The J segment lost 5 bases and the V segment lost 6 bases, leaving 13 bases of the junction unmatched. From germline, CDR1 is MDHEN and CDR2 SYDVKM. Here the CDR3 DNA reads TGTGCCAGCAGGTCGGGACTAGCGGGACTCAGAGGACACAATGAGCAGTTCTTC. Translated, it gives CASRSGLAGLRGHNEQFF.

The genes are TRBV15 and TRBJ2-7, with a possible D match to TRBD1 (5 bases). Trimming shortened V by 3 bases and J by 1 base, and 10 bases separated the two germline ends. Germline V gene lookup returns CDR1 LNHNV and CDR2 YYDKDF (reference sequence). The CDR3 spans 14 residues. The CDR3 spells CATSSRTKSYEQYF. The CDR3 region has the DNA TGTGCCACCAGCAGCCGGACAAAATCCTACGAGCAGTACTTC.

This clonotype showed up just a few times. This sequence joins TRBV19 and TRBJ2-7; 9 positions agree with TRBD1. Germline V CDR1 and CDR2: LNHDA, SQIVND (reference sequence). The CDR3 is 14 amino acids. The V segment lost 3 bases and the J segment 5 bases; nucleotides outside the gene matches: 5. CDR3 in DNA: TGTGCCAGTAGTATCGGGGACAGGGATGACGAGCAGTACTTC. Amino acid sequence: CASSIGDRDDEQYF.

The rearrangement links TRBV4-3 to TRBJ1-4; TRBD1 matches at 8 bases. The CDR3 has 15 amino acids. CDR1 is LGHNA, CDR2 YSLEER, per germline. V dropped 0 bases and J dropped 6; count of bases not matched to a gene: 3. CDR3 in amino acids: CASSQEGQGDEKLFF. DNA of the CDR3: TGCGCCAGCAGCCAAGAAGGACAGGGTGATGAAAAACTGTTTTTT.

Ten or more counts support this clonotype. V gene TRBV27 combines with J gene TRBJ2-7; D is unresolved. Looked up from germline, CDR1 is MNHEY and CDR2 is SMNVEV (reference sequence). With 4 bases removed from V and 4 bases from J, the gap between germline ends came to 5 bases. The CDR3 extends over 11 amino acids. CDR3 protein: CASSSGYEQYF. The CDR3 DNA reads TGTGCCAGCAGTTCAGGTTACGAGCAGTACTTC.

The genes are TRBV29-1 and TRBJ2-7, with D possibly TRBD1 on 6 matching bases. The V end was cut by 7 bases, the J end by 5 bases, with 9 bases between. This CDR3 has 10 residues. CDR1 SQVTM and CDR2 ANQGSEA come from the germline V gene. Written as DNA, the CDR3 is TGCAGCGCCCGGGACAACGAGCAGTACTTC. As protein: CSARDNEQYF.